This T cell receptor (beta chain) originates from a study of human T cells and chemical hapten exposure. Study-wide background: DPC (0.01%) was patch tested on the upper back and read at 6 days. Variation in per-sample TCR yields came mainly from small pooled library volume differences. Regarding the study as a whole: DPC sensitization did not alter TCRs above 1 in 1000 frequency.

Germline V CDR1 and CDR2: KGHSH, LQKENI. V lost 4 bases and J lost 3; bases outside the gene matches: 5. The CDR3 contains 14 residues. TCRdb passed the RACE reads through MiXCR, listing each CDR3 protein once. The sample yields roughly 86,000 distinct CDR3 sequences, about 11% seen once. Regarding this clonotype: Its antigen is not identified.

Regarding time point: patch test 1, 2 weeks after DPC sensitization. Treatment in this sample: therapeutic diphenylcyclopropenone sensitization with weekly scalp DPC. The receptor was isolated from a man aged 35 to 55 with alopecia areata. Some clones in this sample may be carry-over from other donors' samples. Sequencing used whole blood, obtained in connection with sensitization to the hapten diphenylcyclopropenone (DPC). This chain links TRBV18 with TRBJ2-5; 7 nucleotides align to TRBD1. The CDR3 sequence: CASSLLGTEETQYF. Written as DNA, the CDR3 is TGTGCCAGCTCACTCCTCGGGACAGAAGAGACCCAGTACTTC.